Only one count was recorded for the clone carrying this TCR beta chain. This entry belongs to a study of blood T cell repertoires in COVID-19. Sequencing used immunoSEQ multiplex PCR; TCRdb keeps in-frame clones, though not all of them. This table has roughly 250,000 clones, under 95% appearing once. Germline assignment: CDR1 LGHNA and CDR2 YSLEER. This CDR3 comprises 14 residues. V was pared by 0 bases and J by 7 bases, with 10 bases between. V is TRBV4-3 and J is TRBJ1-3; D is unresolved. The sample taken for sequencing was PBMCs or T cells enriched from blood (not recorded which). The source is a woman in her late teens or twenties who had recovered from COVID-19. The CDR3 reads CASSQDSRVNTIYF. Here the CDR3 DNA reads TGCGCCAGCAGCCAAGATTCGCGGGTCAACACCATATATTTT.